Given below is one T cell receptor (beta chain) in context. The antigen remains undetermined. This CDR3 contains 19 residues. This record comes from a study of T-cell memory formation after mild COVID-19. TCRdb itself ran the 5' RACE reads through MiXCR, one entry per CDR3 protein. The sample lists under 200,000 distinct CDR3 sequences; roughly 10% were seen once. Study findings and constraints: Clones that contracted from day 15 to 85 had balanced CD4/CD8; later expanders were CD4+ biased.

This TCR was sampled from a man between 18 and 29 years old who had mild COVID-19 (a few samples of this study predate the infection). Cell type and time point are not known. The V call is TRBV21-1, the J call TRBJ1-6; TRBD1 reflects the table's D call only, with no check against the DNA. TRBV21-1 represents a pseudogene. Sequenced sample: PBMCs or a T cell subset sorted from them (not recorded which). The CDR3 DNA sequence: TGTGCCAGCAGCAAACCAGATAGACAGGGGGCCACCTATAATTCACCCCTCCACTTT. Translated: CASSKPDRQGATYNSPLHF.